This T cell receptor (beta chain) was obtained from a study of T-cell memory formation after mild COVID-19. Study at large: The study found TCR clusters largely donor specific.

This clonotype was seen once. Antigen: not known. One junction end disagrees with the germline gene, perhaps due to a read error. This CDR3 is 15 amino acids long. Germline V gene sequence: CDR1 SSHAT, CDR2 FNYEAQ (reference sequence). Via MiXCR, TCRdb re-called the 5' RACE reads, giving one row per CDR3 protein. The table lists more than 300,000 distinct CDR3 sequences, around 13% of them singletons, with roughly 20% in the top ten. General study results and limits: Later expanders leaned CD4+, whereas clones that contracted between day 15 and 85 were balanced CD4/CD8.

The J gene is TRBJ2-1, the V gene TRBV7-7; 13 bases map to TRBD2. The sequencing input was PBMCs or a T cell subset sorted from them (not recorded which). The TCR originated in a man aged 18 to 30 who had mild COVID-19 (a few samples of this study predate the infection). Cell type and time point are not known. The CDR3 loop is CASSIGLAGDNEQFF. CDR3 nucleotides: TGTGCTAGCAGCATAGGACTAGCGGGGGACAATGAGCAGTTCTTC.